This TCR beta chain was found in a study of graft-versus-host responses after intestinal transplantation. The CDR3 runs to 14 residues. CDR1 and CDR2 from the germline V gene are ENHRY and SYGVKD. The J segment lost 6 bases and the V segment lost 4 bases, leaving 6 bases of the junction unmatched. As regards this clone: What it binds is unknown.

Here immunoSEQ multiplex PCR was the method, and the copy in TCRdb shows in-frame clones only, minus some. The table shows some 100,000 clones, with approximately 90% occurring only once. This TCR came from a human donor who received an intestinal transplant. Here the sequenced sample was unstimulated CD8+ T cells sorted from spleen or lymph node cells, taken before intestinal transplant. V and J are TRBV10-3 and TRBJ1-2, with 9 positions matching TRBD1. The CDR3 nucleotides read TGTGCCATCAGTGGGAAGACAGGGGGGGATGGCTACACCTTC. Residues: CAISGKTGGDGYTF.